The T cell receptor (beta chain) described here comes from a study of neoadjuvant anti-PD-1 for oral cavity cancer. Profiled with immunoSEQ multiplex PCR; TCRdb holds only in-frame clones, not every one. The data contain around 32,000 clones, just under 80% of them singletons. The table lists this clone with a few counts. Time point of the sample: after neoadjuvant nivolumab, at surgical resection. The starting material was PBMCs, obtained after nivolumab (anti-PD-1) treatment. This clonotype was sampled from a person aged 35-79 years with oral cavity squamous cell carcinoma.

CDR3: CASSLARGPPLHF. CDR3 sequence (DNA): TGTGCCAGCAGCTTAGCCCGGGGGCCTCCCCTCCACTTT. The chain recombines TRBV7-6 with TRBJ1-6; D may be TRBD1 (6 bases). V shed 0 bases and J shed 13 bases, with 10 bases lying between them. CDR1 SGHVS and CDR2 FNYEAQ come from the germline V gene. There are 13 residues in the CDR3.